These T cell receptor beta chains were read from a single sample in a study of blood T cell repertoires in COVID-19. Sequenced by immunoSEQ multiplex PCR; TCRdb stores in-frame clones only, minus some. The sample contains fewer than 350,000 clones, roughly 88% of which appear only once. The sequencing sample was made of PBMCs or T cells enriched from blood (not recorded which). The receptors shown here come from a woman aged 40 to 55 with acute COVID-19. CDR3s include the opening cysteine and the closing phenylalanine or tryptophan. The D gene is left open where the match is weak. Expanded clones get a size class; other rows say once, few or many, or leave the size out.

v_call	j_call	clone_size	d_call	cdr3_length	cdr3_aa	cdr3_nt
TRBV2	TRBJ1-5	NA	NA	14	CASSGQGLNQPQHF	TGTGCCAGCAGTGGGCAGGGACTCAATCAGCCCCAGCATTTT
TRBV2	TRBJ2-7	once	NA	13	CASRMTKSYEQYF	TGTGCCAGCAGGATGACTAAGAGCTACGAGCAGTACTTC
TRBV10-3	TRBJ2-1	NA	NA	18	CAISESGVGGAGGNEQFF	TGTGCCATCAGTGAGTCGGGTGTAGGGGGCGCGGGGGGAAATGAGCAGTTCTTC
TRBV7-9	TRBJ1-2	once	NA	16	CASSLAAGGATYGYTF	TGTGCCAGCAGCTTAGCCGCTGGGGGCGCGACCTATGGCTACACCTTC
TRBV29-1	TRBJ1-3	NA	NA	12	CSVEEGSNTIYF	TGCAGCGTTGAGGAGGGTTCAAACACCATATATTTT
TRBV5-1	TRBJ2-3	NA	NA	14	CASRSAGPTDTQYF	TGCGCCAGCAGAAGCGCGGGACCCACAGATACGCAGTATTTT
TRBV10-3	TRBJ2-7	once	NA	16	CATRGIATGLAYEQYF	TGTGCCACCCGCGGGATTGCGACAGGGCTTGCCTACGAGCAGTACTTC
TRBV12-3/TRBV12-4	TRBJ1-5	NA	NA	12	CASSFTAGPQHF	TGTGCCAGCAGTTTTACAGCGGGCCCCCAGCATTTT
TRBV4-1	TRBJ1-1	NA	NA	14	CASSQDSEYTEAFF	TGCGCCAGCAGCCAAGATTCCGAGTACACTGAAGCTTTCTTT
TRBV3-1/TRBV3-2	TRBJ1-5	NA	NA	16	CASSQKIGPRDQPQHF	TGTGCCAGCAGCCAAAAGATCGGCCCCAGGGATCAGCCCCAGCATTTT
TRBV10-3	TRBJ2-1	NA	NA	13	CAIMEGLNNEQFF	TGTGCCATCATGGAGGGGCTAAACAATGAGCAGTTCTTC
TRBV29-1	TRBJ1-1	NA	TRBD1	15	CSVEADHTGGTEAFF	TGCAGCGTTGAAGCCGATCATACAGGGGGCACTGAAGCTTTCTTT
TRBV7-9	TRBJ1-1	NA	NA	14	CASSPHASNTEAFF	TGTGCCAGCAGCCCCCATGCGTCAAACACTGAAGCTTTCTTT
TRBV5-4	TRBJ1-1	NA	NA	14	CASSLVGRNTEAFF	TGTGCCAGCAGCTTGGTGGGCCGGAACACTGAAGCTTTCTTT
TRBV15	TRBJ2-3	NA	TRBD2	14	CATSERGATDTQYF	TGTGCCACCAGCGAGCGGGGGGCCACAGATACGCAGTATTTT
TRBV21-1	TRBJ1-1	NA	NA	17	CASRIMWWPTADTEAFF	TGTGCCAGCAGGATCATGTGGTGGCCAACAGCGGACACTGAAGCTTTCTTT
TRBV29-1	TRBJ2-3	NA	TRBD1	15	CSALRQGAGTDTQYF	TGCAGCGCTCTAAGACAGGGGGCTGGCACAGATACGCAGTATTTT
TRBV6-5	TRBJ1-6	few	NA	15	CASSYSSRGNSPLHF	TGTGCCAGCAGTTACTCGAGCAGGGGTAATTCACCCCTCCACTTT
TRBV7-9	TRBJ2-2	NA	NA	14	CASSPSGEPGELFF	TGTGCCAGCAGCCCCTCGGGGGAGCCCGGGGAGCTGTTTTTT
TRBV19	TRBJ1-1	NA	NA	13	CASSMNRDTEAFF	TGTGCCAGTAGTATGAACCGAGACACTGAAGCTTTCTTT
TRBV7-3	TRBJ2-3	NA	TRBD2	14	CASGFLAGGPTQYF	TGTGCCAGCGGTTTCCTAGCGGGGGGGCCTACGCAGTATTTT
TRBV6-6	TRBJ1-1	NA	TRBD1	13	CASTGQGLTEAFF	TGTGCCAGCACCGGACAGGGGCTCACTGAAGCTTTCTTT
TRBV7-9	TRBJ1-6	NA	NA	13	CASKSSNNSPLHF	TGTGCCAGCAAGTCGTCTAATAATTCACCCCTCCACTTT
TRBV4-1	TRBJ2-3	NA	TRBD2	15	CASSWGEGGTDTQYF	TGCGCCAGCAGCTGGGGGGAGGGTGGCACAGATACGCAGTATTTT
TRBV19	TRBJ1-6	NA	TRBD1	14	CASSIGTGGSPLHF	TGTGCCAGTAGTATCGGGACAGGGGGTTCACCCCTCCACTTT
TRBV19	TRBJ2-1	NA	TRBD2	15	CASSIRLAGNNEQFF	TGTGCCAGTAGTATCCGCCTAGCGGGGAACAATGAGCAGTTCTTC
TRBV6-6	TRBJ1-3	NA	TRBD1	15	CASSWTGRNGNTIYF	TGTGCCAGCAGCTGGACAGGGAGAAACGGAAACACCATATATTTT
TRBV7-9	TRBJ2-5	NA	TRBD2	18	CASSSGTSGRWAQETQYF	TGTGCCAGCAGTTCCGGGACTAGCGGGAGATGGGCCCAAGAGACCCAGTACTTC